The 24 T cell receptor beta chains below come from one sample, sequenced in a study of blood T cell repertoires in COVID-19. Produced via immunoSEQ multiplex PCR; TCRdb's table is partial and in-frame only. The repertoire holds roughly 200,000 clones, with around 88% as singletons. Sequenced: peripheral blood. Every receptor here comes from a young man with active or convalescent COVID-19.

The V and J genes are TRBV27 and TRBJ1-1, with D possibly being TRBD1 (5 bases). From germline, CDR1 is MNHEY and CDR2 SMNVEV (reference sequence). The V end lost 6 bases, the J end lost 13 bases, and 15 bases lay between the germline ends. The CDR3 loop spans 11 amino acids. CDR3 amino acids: CASSYQGKVFF. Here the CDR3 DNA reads TGTGCCAGCAGCTATCAGGGAAAGGTTTTCTTT.

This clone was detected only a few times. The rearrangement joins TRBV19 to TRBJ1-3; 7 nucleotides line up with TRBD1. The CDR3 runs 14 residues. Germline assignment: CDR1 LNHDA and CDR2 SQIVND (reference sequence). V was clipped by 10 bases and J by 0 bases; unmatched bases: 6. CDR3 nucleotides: TGTGCCACGAGGGACAGCAGCTCTGGAAACACCATATATTTT. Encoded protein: CATRDSSSGNTIYF.

CDR3 amino acids: CASSQGDPGRETQYF. The CDR3 region has the DNA TGTGCCAGCAGTCAAGGCGACCCGGGGAGGGAGACCCAGTACTTC. V gene TRBV7-9 combines with J gene TRBJ2-5; possible D gene TRBD2, 6 bases. The germline CDR1 and CDR2 sequences are SEHNR and FQNEAQ (reference sequence). The CDR3 covers 15 residues. Trimming removed 6 bases at V and 5 bases at J, with 19 bases between.

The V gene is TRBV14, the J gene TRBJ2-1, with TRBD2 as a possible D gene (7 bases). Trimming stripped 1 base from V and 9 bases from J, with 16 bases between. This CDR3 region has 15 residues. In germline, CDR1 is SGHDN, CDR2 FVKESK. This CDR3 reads CASSQVAGAQGEQFF. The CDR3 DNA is TGTGCCAGCAGCCAAGTTGCGGGGGCGCAGGGTGAGCAGTTCTTC.

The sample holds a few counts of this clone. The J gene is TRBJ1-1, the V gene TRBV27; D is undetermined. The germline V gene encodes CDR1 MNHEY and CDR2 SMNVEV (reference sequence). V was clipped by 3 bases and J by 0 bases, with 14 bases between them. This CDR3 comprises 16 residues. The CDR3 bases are TGTGCCAGCAGTTTGACTCTTTTCGCAATGAACACTGAAGCTTTCTTT. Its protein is CASSLTLFAMNTEAFF.

The CDR3 DNA sequence: TGTGCCAGCAGCCAGGCGACAGGGGGATTTGAAAAACTGTTTTTT. It specifies CASSQATGGFEKLFF. V gene TRBV3-1 (or the pseudogene TRBV3-2) combines with J gene TRBJ1-4, with 9 positions matching TRBD1. V gave up 3 bases and J gave up 7 bases; unmatched junction bases: 6. From germline, CDR1 is LGHDT and CDR2 YNNKEL (reference sequence). CDR3 length: 15 amino acids.

The CDR3 DNA reads as TGTGCCAGCAGCAAAAACCCGGGGGACGGCTCCTACGAGCAGTACTTC. It translates to CASSKNPGDGSYEQYF. The rearrangement links TRBV21-1 to TRBJ2-7; the table's D call, TRBD2, has no DNA check behind it. TRBV21-1 is listed as a pseudogene. The length of the CDR3 is 16 residues.

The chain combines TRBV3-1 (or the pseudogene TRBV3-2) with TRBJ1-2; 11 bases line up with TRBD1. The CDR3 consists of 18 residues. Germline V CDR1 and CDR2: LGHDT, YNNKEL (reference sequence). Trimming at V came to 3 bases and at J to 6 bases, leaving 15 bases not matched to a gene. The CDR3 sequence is CASSHLGQGAKQLHGYTF. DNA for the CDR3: TGTGCCAGCAGCCACCTCGGACAGGGGGCCAAACAGCTCCATGGCTACACCTTC.

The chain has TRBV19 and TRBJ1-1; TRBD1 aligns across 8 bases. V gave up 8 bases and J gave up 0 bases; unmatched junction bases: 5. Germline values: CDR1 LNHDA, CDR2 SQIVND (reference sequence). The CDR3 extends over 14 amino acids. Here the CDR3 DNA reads TGTGCCAGTGGGGACAGGTTTCTGAACACTGAAGCTTTCTTT. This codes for CASGDRFLNTEAFF.

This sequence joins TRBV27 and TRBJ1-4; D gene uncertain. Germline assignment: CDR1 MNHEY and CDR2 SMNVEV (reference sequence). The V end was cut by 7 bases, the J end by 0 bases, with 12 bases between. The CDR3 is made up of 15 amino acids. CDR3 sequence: CASKAGTATNEKLFF. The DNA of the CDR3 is TGTGCCAGCAAGGCAGGTACAGCAACTAATGAAAAACTGTTTTTT.

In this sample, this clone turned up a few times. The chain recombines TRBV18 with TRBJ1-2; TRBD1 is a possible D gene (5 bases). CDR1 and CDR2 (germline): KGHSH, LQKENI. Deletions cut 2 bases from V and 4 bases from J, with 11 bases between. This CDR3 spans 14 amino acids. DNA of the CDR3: TGTGCCAGCTCACCAGGCCCAGGGCCCTATGGCTACACCTTC. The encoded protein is CASSPGPGPYGYTF.

The CDR3 sequence is CASSPTGREGHNEQFF. Here the CDR3 DNA reads TGTGCCAGCAGCCCCACGGGGCGGGAGGGTCACAATGAGCAGTTCTTC. The chain is built from TRBV7-6 and TRBJ2-1; 9 nucleotides agree with TRBD2. Germline CDR1 reads SGHVS; CDR2 reads FNYEAQ. The CDR3 is 16 amino acids. After removal of 5 bases from V and 5 bases from J, the junction contained 10 bases not matched to a gene.

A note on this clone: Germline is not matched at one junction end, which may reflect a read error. CDR3 sequence reads: CASSLGAGYDYGYTF. The CDR3 coding sequence is TGTGCCAGCAGTTTAGGCGCGGGGTATGACTATGGCTACACCTTC. The chain uses TRBV7-9 and TRBJ1-2; unclear D gene. Germline CDR1 SEHNR, CDR2 FQNEAQ (reference sequence). This CDR3 is built from 15 residues. Combining the CDR3 with reference TRBV7-9 and TRBJ1-2 gives the whole variable domain DTGVSQNPRHKITKRGQNVTFRCDPISEHNRLYWYRQTLGQGPEFLTYFQNEAQLEKSRLLSDRFSAERPKGSFSTLEIQRTEQGDSAMYLCASSLGAGYDYGYTFGSGTRLTVV.

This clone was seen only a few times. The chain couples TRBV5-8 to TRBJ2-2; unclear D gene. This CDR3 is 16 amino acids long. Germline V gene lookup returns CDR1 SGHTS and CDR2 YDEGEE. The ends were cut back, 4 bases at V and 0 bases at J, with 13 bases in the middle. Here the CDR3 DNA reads TGTGCCAGCAGCCGCCGGCCAGCGACGAACACCGGGGAGCTGTTTTTT. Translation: CASSRRPATNTGELFF.

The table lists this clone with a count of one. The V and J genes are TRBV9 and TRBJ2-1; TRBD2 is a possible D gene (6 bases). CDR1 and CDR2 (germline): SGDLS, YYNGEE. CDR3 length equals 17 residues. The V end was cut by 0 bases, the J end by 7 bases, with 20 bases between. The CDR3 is CASSVVVGQGGGNEQFF. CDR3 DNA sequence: TGTGCCAGCAGCGTAGTAGTTGGCCAGGGAGGAGGGAATGAGCAGTTCTTC.

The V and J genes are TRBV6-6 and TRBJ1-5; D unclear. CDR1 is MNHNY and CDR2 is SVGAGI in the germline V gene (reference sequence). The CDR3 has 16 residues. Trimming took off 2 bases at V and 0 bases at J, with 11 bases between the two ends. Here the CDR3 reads CASSYGLGSSNQPQHF. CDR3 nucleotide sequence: TGTGCCAGCAGTTACGGCTTGGGGAGTAGCAATCAGCCCCAGCATTTT.

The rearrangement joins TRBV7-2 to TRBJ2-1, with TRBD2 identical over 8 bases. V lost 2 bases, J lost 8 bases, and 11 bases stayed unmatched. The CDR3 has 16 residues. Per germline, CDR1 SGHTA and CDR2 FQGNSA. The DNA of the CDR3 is TGTGCCAGCAGCTTAAGGTCGGGTAGCGGGATCGATGAGCAGTTCTTC. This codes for CASSLRSGSGIDEQFF.

CDR3 nucleotide sequence: TGTGCCAGCAGTTTGGGCCGATACTACGAGCAGTACTTC. Its protein product is CASSLGRYYEQYF. The chain couples TRBV27 to TRBJ2-7; D remains unclear. The CDR3 is made up of 13 amino acids. V was trimmed by 3 bases and J by 3 bases, leaving 9 bases between them. CDR1 and CDR2 from the germline V gene are MNHEY and SMNVEV (reference sequence).

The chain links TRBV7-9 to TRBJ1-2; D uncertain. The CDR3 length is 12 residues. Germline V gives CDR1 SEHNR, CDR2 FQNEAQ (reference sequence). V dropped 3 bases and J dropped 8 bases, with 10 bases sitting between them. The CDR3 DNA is TGTGCCAGCAGCTTTTTCGAGCGGGGCTACACCTTC. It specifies CASSFFERGYTF.

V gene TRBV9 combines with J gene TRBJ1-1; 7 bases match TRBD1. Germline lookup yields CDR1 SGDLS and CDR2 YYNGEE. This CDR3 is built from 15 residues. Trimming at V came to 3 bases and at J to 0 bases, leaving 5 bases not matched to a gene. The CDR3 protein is CASSGGTAMNTEAFF. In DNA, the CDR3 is TGTGCCAGCAGCGGGGGGACAGCTATGAACACTGAAGCTTTCTTT.

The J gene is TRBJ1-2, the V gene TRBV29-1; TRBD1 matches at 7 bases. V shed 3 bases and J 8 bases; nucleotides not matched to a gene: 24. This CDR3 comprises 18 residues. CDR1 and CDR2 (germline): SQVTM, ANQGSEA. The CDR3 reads CSVDPLITPSDRVGGYTF. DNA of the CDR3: TGCAGCGTTGATCCCCTCATTACCCCCAGCGACAGGGTGGGCGGCTACACCTTC.

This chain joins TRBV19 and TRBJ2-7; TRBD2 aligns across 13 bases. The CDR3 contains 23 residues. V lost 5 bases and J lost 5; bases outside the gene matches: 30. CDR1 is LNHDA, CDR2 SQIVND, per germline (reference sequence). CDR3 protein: CASSLRDRGWPGLAGTQKHEQYF. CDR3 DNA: TGTGCCAGTAGTCTCCGGGACAGGGGATGGCCGGGACTAGCGGGAACCCAGAAGCACGAGCAGTACTTC.

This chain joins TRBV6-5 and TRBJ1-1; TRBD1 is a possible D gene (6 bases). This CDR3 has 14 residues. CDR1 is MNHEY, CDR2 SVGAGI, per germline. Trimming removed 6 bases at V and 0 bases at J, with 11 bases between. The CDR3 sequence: CASSPRGMNTEAFF. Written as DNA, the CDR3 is TGTGCCAGCAGCCCCAGGGGTATGAACACTGAAGCTTTCTTT.

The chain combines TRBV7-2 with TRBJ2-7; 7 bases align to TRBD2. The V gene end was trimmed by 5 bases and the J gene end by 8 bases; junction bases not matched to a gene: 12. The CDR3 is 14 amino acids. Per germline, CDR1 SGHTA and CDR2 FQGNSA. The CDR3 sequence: CASSLGGDVTQQYF. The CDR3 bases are TGTGCCAGCAGCCTTGGGGGGGATGTTACGCAGCAGTACTTC.